This TCR beta chain was found in a study of blood T cell repertoires in COVID-19. At the level of the study: From T cells, B-cell-depleted T cells, or PBMCs came the material, which was cDNA or gDNA.

Original processing notes: Amplifying reference gene primers gave estimates of nucleated cell counts. Data came from immunoSEQ multiplex PCR; TCRdb stores just in-frame clones and leaves some out. The V and J calls and the clone size are those of that table, but D and trimming were determined from the DNA. This sample has just over 200,000 clones, with over 60% found just once. This TCR came from a woman in her 70s with acute or convalescent COVID-19. The sequencing input was peripheral blood.

The CDR3 region is CASSLAAGPNPGRGLLRGTEAFF. Written as DNA, the CDR3 is TGCGCCAGCAGCTTGGCCGCCGGGCCAAATCCCGGCAGGGGGCTTTTAAGGGGCACTGAAGCTTTCTTT. The chain combines TRBV5-1 with TRBJ1-1, with 8 bases lining up with TRBD1. Looked up from germline, CDR1 is SGHRS and CDR2 is YFSETQ. Germline trimming cut 0 bases from V and 4 bases from J; bases unmatched to any gene: 29. The CDR3 is made up of 23 amino acids.